This TCR beta chain was recovered during a study of blood T cell repertoires in COVID-19. Overall study: Sources were T cells, B-cell-depleted T cells, or PBMCs; the material itself was cDNA or gDNA.

J gave up 5 bases and V 6 bases, and 10 bases lay outside the gene matches. Germline CDR1 reads LGHDT; CDR2 reads YNNKEL (reference sequence). The CDR3 runs to 15 residues. One Seattle source followed patients from active infection through their disease course. In the original processing: Reference gene primer amplification yielded estimated nucleated cell counts. Clones were sequenced by immunoSEQ multiplex PCR, and TCRdb holds only the in-frame ones, with some missing. That table gives V, J and clone size, and the DNA gave D and trimming. The sample carries about 180,000 clones, around nine tenths recorded once.

The material sequenced was peripheral blood. The sequence came from a man between 60 and 75 years old with COVID-19, enrolled during active disease. This chain connects TRBV3-1 (or the pseudogene TRBV3-2) to TRBJ1-1; TRBD1 matches 9 bases. The CDR3 bases are TGTGCCAGCAGTTGGACAGGGGTTAAAGTTACTGAAGCTTTCTTT. Translated: CASSWTGVKVTEAFF.